This T cell receptor (beta chain) was recorded in a study of blood T cell repertoires in COVID-19. Study at large: There were acute and convalescent COVID-19 samples, and they came from the United States, Italy and Spain. Nucleic acid was either cDNA or gDNA, and it came from T cells, B-cell-depleted T cells, or PBMCs.

In the study's own analysis: Amplified reference gene primers provided the basis for estimating nucleated cell counts. The data were produced by immunoSEQ multiplex PCR, yet TCRdb's version contains in-frame clones alone and is incomplete. The V and J calls and clone size are taken from that table; D and trimming were inferred from the DNA. The sample yields around 120,000 clones, less than 90% seen once. From germline, CDR1 is SGHAT and CDR2 FQNNGV. CDR3 length: 13 residues. With 3 bases removed from V and 4 bases from J, the gap between germline ends came to 9 bases. Input material: peripheral blood. This receptor was identified in a man aged 25 to 45 with acute or convalescent COVID-19. This rearrangement joins TRBV11-2 to TRBJ1-1; D uncertain. CDR3 DNA: TGTGCCAGCAGCTTGGTTTCTACCACTGAAGCTTTCTTT. This gives the protein CASSLVSTTEAFF.